This T cell receptor beta chain was identified during a study of early T cells in non-severe SARS-CoV-2 infection. TCRdb independently ran MiXCR on the 5' RACE reads; one entry per CDR3 protein. The table shows roughly 69,000 distinct CDR3 sequences, with roughly 10% occurring only once. Study findings and constraints: Anti-spike CD8 specificities were favored by VDJdb matching, whose results missed private and CD4 specificities.

V was shortened by 3 bases and J by 1 base, with 9 bases between the two germline ends. Germline V gene data show CDR1 as SQVTM and CDR2 as ANQGSEA. CDR3 length equals 13 residues. In this sample, this clonotype turned up a few times. Its antigen is unknown. Material: whole blood. This sequence joins TRBV29-1 and TRBJ2-5; a possible D gene is TRBD2 (6 bases). This TCR was sampled from an adult who was a healthcare worker with PCR-confirmed SARS-CoV-2 infection or an uninfected control (not recorded which). CDR3 DNA sequence: TGCAGCGTTGATTGGGGACTCCAAGAGACCCAGTACTTC. It codes for CSVDWGLQETQYF.